A single sample is the source of the 6 T cell receptor beta chains below, sequenced in a study of T cells in Graves' hyperthyroidism and ophthalmopathy. Researchers amplified the TCR beta CDR3 regions from RNA transcripts. A set of HTBI primers served as the primers for a first-round RT-PCR of the TCR CDR3. TCRdb independently ran MiXCR on the multiplex PCR reads; one entry per CDR3 protein. The table has roughly 500,000 distinct CDR3 sequences, roughly 15% seen once. The specimen was blood. The receptors stem from a woman in her 30s with Graves' ophthalmopathy.

This clonotype came up a few times. The V call is TRBV12-3 or TRBV12-4, the J call TRBJ2-2; D gene unclear. This CDR3 region has 12 residues. V gave up 8 bases and J gave up 7 bases, with 11 bases separating them. CDR3 in DNA: TGTGCCAGCTTTATTGGGTTCGGGGAGCTGTTTTTT. It codes for CASFIGFGELFF.

This clonotype came up many times. J is TRBJ2-6 and V is TRBV12-3 or TRBV12-4; 7 bases fit TRBD1. J was trimmed by 2 bases and V by 7 bases; bases with no gene match: 8. CDR3 length: 16 residues. The CDR3 is CASTRGGRAGANVLTF. CDR3 sequence (DNA): TGTGCCAGCACTCGAGGGGGCAGGGCTGGGGCCAACGTCCTGACTTTC.

Many counts were recorded for this clonotype. The chain links TRBV28 to TRBJ1-6; weak D call: TRBD1 (5 bases). The germline V gene encodes CDR1 MDHEN and CDR2 SYDVKM. V shed 2 bases and J shed 9 bases, with 8 bases lying between them. There are 13 residues in the CDR3. CDR3 region: CASSLQGGSPLHF. The CDR3 DNA follows: TGTGCCAGCAGTTTACAGGGCGGTTCACCCCTCCACTTT. Drawing the rest from reference TRBV28 and TRBJ1-6, the complete variable domain is DVKVTQSSRYLVKRTGEKVFLECVQDMDHENMFWYRQDPGLGLRLIYFSYDVKMKEKGDIPEGYSVSREKKERFSLILESASTNQTSMYLCASSLQGGSPLHFGNGTRLTVT.

V is TRBV7-3 and J is TRBJ2-7; 7 bases fit TRBD2. V lost 8 bases, J lost 0 bases, and 4 bases stayed unmatched. This CDR3 has 13 residues. Germline loops: CDR1 SGHTA, CDR2 FQGTGA. The CDR3 sequence is CASRRGGSYEQYF. For the CDR3, the DNA is TGTGCCAGCCGCCGCGGGGGCTCCTACGAGCAGTACTTC.

This clonotype was detected ten times or more. The chain uses TRBV28 and TRBJ2-1, with a weak D call TRBD1 (6 bases). Germline lookup yields CDR1 MDHEN and CDR2 SYDVKM. CDR3 length equals 16 residues. V was trimmed by 5 bases and J by 5 bases, leaving 19 bases between them. Written as DNA, the CDR3 is TGTGCCAGCAGTCCCCCCGGGACACCAGGAGACAATGAGCAGTTCTTC. This codes for CASSPPGTPGDNEQFF.

The V gene is TRBV9, the J gene TRBJ2-7; tentative D call: TRBD1 (5 bases). CDR1 and CDR2 (germline): SGDLS, YYNGEE. The CDR3 consists of 14 residues. V dropped 1 base and J dropped 0 bases, with 8 bases sitting between them. The CDR3 sequence is CASSVSTDSYEQYF. The CDR3 nucleotides are TGTGCCAGCAGCGTATCGACAGACTCCTACGAGCAGTACTTC.